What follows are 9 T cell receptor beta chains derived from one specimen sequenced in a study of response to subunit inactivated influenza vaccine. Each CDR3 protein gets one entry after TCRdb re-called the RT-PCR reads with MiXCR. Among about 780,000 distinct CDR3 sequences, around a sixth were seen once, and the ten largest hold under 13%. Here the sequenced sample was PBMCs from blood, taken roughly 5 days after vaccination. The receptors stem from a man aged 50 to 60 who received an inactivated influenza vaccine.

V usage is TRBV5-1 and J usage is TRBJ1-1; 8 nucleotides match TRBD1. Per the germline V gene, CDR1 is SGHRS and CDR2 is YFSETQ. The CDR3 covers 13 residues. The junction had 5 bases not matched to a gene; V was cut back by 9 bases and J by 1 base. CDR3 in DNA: TGCGCCACAGGACAGGGCGAGAACACTGAAGCTTTCTTT. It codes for CATGQGENTEAFF.

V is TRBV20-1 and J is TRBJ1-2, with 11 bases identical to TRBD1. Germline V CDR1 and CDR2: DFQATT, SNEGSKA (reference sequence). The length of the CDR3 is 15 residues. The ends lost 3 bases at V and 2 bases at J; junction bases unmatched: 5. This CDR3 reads CSARGQGGENYGYTF. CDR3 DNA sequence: TGCAGTGCTAGGGGACAGGGGGGCGAGAACTATGGCTACACCTTC.

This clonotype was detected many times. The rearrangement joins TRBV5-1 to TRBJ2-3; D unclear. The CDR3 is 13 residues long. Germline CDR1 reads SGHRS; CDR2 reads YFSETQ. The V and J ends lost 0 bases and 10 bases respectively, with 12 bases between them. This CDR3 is CASSLVLGSAQYF. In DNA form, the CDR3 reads TGCGCCAGCAGCTTGGTTCTGGGCAGCGCGCAGTATTTT.

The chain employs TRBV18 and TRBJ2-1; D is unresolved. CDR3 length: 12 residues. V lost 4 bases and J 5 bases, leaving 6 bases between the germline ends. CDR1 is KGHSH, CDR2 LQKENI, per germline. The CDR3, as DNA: TGTGCCAGCTCACACCGTGACAATGAGCAGTTCTTC. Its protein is CASSHRDNEQFF.

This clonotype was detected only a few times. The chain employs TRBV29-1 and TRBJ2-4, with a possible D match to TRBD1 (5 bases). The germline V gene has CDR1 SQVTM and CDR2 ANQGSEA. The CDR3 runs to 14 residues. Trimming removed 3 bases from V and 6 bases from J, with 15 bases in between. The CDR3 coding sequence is TGCAGCGTTGAGGGGTCCTGGGGCAGAAACATTCAGTACTTC. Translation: CSVEGSWGRNIQYF.

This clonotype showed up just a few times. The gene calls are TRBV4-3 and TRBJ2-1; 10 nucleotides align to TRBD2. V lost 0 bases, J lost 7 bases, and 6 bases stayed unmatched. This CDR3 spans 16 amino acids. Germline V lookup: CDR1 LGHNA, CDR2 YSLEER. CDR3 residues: CASSQDQLAGANEQFF. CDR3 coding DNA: TGCGCCAGCAGCCAAGACCAGCTAGCGGGAGCGAATGAGCAGTTCTTC.

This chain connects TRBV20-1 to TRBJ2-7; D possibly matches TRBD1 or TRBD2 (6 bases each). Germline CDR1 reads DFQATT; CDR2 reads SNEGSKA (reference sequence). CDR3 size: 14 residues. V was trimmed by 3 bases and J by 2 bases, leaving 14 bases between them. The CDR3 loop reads CSAREGVGPYEQYF. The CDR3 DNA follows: TGCAGTGCTAGGGAGGGGGTAGGGCCCTACGAGCAGTACTTC.

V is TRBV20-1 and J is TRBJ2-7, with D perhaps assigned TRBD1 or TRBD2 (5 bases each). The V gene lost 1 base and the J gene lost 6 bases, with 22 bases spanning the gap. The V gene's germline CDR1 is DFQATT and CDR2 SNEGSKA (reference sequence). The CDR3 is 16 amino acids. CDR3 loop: CSARAITGAGSGEQYF. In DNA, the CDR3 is TGCAGTGCTAGAGCTATTACCGGGGCAGGGTCTGGCGAGCAGTACTTC.

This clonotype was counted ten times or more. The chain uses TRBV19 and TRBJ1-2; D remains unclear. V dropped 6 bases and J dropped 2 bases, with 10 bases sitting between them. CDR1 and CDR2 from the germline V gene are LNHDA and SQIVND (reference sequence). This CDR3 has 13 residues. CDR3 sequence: CASRPGLNYGYTF. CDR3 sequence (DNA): TGTGCCAGTAGGCCCGGACTCAACTATGGCTACACCTTC.